The 10 T cell receptor beta chains reported below all come from one sample, sequenced in a study of blood T cell repertoires in COVID-19. Libraries were prepared by immunoSEQ multiplex PCR; TCRdb keeps only in-frame clonotypes and omits some of them. The table shows about 160,000 clones, with around 80% occurring only once. Sequences were obtained from peripheral blood. The receptor source for this set is a woman of 80 years or more with active or convalescent COVID-19.

CDR3: CASSLIAGQGNSPLHF. CDR3 in DNA: TGTGCCAGCAGCCTCATCGCGGGACAGGGAAATTCACCCCTCCACTTT. This chain joins TRBV13 and TRBJ1-6, with TRBD1 identical over 9 bases. Germline loops: CDR1 PRHDT, CDR2 FYEKMQ (reference sequence). The CDR3 sequence is 16 residues long. Trimming cost V 5 bases and J 7 bases; bases outside gene matches: 9.

V gene TRBV6-5 combines with J gene TRBJ2-1; D may be TRBD1 (6 bases). The CDR3 is made up of 13 amino acids. Trimming took 5 bases from V and 9 from J, leaving 14 bases between them. Germline V CDR1 and CDR2: MNHEY, SVGAGI. This chain's CDR3 is CASSTVTGTEQFF. CDR3 DNA: TGTGCCAGCAGTACCGTCACAGGGACTGAGCAGTTCTTC.

This clone was found once. The CDR3 DNA reads TGTGCCAGTAGCAGACAGGGGGCCTTATCCGATGGCTACACCTTC. Encoded protein: CASSRQGALSDGYTF. The chain uses TRBV19 and TRBJ1-2, with 10 bases lining up with TRBD1. Germline loops: CDR1 LNHDA, CDR2 SQIVND (reference sequence). The CDR3 is 15 amino acids. After removal of 6 bases from V and 6 bases from J, the junction contained 10 bases not matched to a gene.

The genes are TRBV6-5 and TRBJ2-5; D gene unclear. Trimming removed 10 bases from V and 4 bases from J, with 13 bases in between. The length of the CDR3 is 12 residues. CDR1 is MNHEY, CDR2 SVGAGI, per germline. CDR3 DNA: TGTGCCACCCGCGGCCTGGGAGAGACCCAGTACTTC. Protein sequence: CATRGLGETQYF.

The rearrangement uses TRBV7-2 and TRBJ2-5; TRBD1 agrees at 11 bases. The junction had 8 bases not matched to a gene; V was cut back by 3 bases and J by 5 bases. The CDR3 runs to 16 residues. Looked up from germline, CDR1 is SGHTA and CDR2 is FQGNSA. The CDR3, as DNA: TGTGCCAGCAGCTTCGCTGGACAGGGGGCGGGTGAGACCCAGTACTTC. Its translation: CASSFAGQGAGETQYF.

Of note for this clone: Other DNA variants within this sample encode the same CDR3. This sequence joins TRBV6-5 and TRBJ1-1, with D possibly matching TRBD1 (5 bases). The CDR3 extends over 13 amino acids. In germline, CDR1 is MNHEY, CDR2 SVGAGI. V lost 6 bases, J lost 1 base, and 9 bases lay in between. The CDR3 protein is CASRPTGNTEAFF. The CDR3 region has the DNA TGTGCCAGCAGGCCTACAGGGAACACTGAAGCTTTCTTT.

This sequence joins TRBV4-1 and TRBJ2-7; D is perhaps TRBD1 (5 bases). Germline lookup yields CDR1 MGHRA and CDR2 YSYEKL. The CDR3 extends over 15 amino acids. V was trimmed by 0 bases and J by 0 bases, leaving 9 bases between them. DNA for the CDR3: TGCGCCAGCAGCCAAGACAGGGTGATCTCCTACGAGCAGTACTTC. It codes for CASSQDRVISYEQYF.

The chain links TRBV7-2 to TRBJ2-3, with 10 nucleotides matching TRBD2. Per germline, CDR1 SGHTA and CDR2 FQGNSA. V lost 4 bases to trimming and J lost 9 bases; unmatched junction nucleotides: 10. This CDR3 contains 15 residues. The CDR3 spells CASSWLKREGDTQYF. CDR3 bases: TGTGCCAGCAGCTGGTTAAAGCGGGAGGGAGACACGCAGTATTTT.

The chain uses TRBV6-5 and TRBJ1-6; D perhaps matches TRBD1 (6 bases). CDR3 length: 16 residues. Looked up from germline, CDR1 is MNHEY and CDR2 is SVGAGI. Between the trimmed V and J ends, which lost 0 bases and 10 bases, there was a span of 16 bases. CDR3 residues: CASSYSGTSGRSPLHF. Written as DNA, the CDR3 is TGTGCCAGCAGTTACTCCGGGACATCGGGCAGGTCACCCCTCCACTTT.

The chain is built from TRBV5-1 and TRBJ2-2; TRBD2 matches 9 bases. V trimming: 6 bases; J trimming: 4 bases; junction bases outside the gene matches: 1. CDR1 and CDR2 (germline): SGHRS, YFSETQ. This CDR3 has 13 amino acids. CDR3 bases: TGCGCCAGCACAGCGGGGGGCACCGGGGAGCTGTTTTTT. This gives the protein CASTAGGTGELFF. Looking up the rest from reference TRBV5-1 and TRBJ2-2 gives the full variable domain: KAGVTQTPRYLIKTRGQQVTLSCSPISGHRSVSWYQQTPGQGLQFLFEYFSETQRNKGNFPGRFSGRQFSNSRSEMNVSTLELGDSALYLCASTAGGTGELFFGEGSRLTVL.